This TCR beta chain appears in the sequencing data of a study of T-cell reconstitution after alpha-beta-depleted transplantation in children. With 2 bases clipped from V and 8 bases from J, the junction kept 7 bases outside the gene matches. Germline V gene sequence: CDR1 ENHRY, CDR2 SYGVKD. This CDR3 comprises 15 residues. Unique molecular identifiers featured in how the TCRbeta library was prepared. TCRdb analysed the PCR reads with MiXCR anew, one entry per CDR3 protein. The sample records a few hundred thousand distinct CDR3 sequences, around 12% being singletons. This clonotype appeared many times.

The clonotype was recovered from a human donor who donated a stem cell graft to a child with combined immunodeficiency. The sample was PBMCs from the stem cell graft donor, taken from the stem cell graft. The chain is built from TRBV10-3 and TRBJ1-4; 8 nucleotides agree with TRBD1. The CDR3 spells CAISEGWTGREKLFF. In DNA form, the CDR3 reads TGTGCCATCAGTGAGGGGTGGACAGGGAGAGAAAAACTGTTTTTT.